These 30 T cell receptor beta chains were all obtained from the same sample, sequenced in a study of blood T cell repertoires in COVID-19. Sequencing used immunoSEQ multiplex PCR; TCRdb keeps in-frame clones, though not all of them. The repertoire includes around 180,000 clones, 70% to 90% of them detected once, and less than 3.5% sits in the top ten. The specimen sequenced was peripheral blood. These receptors all stem from a woman in her twenties or thirties with active or convalescent COVID-19.

This clone has just a few counts. V usage is TRBV28 and J usage is TRBJ1-1; D is ambiguous. Trimming cost V 5 bases and J 1 base, with 14 bases left between them. Per the germline V gene, CDR1 is MDHEN and CDR2 is SYDVKM. This CDR3 has 15 amino acids. In nucleotides, the CDR3 is TGTGCCAGCAGTCTACTTGGGCGCCGGAACACTGAAGCTTTCTTT. This sequence encodes CASSLLGRRNTEAFF.

This clone appeared a few times. The chain recombines TRBV9 with TRBJ2-7; 8 bases map to TRBD2. CDR3 size: 15 residues. V trimming: 3 bases; J trimming: 6 bases; junction bases outside the gene matches: 11. Looked up from germline, CDR1 is SGDLS and CDR2 is YYNGEE. CDR3 sequence reads: CASSEGAGEAPEQYF. The CDR3 region has the DNA TGTGCCAGCAGCGAGGGAGCGGGGGAAGCCCCCGAGCAGTACTTC.

This chain links TRBV30 with TRBJ1-1, with TRBD1 identical over 7 bases. CDR3 size: 13 residues. Germline-derived CDR1 and CDR2 are GTSNPN and SVGIG (reference sequence). The V and J ends lost 3 bases and 6 bases, in that order; junction bases with no gene match: 7. CDR3 region: CAWRFQGTAEAFF. In DNA, the CDR3 is TGTGCCTGGAGGTTCCAGGGGACAGCTGAAGCTTTCTTT.

V gene TRBV28 combines with J gene TRBJ1-2; weak D call: TRBD1 (6 bases). Germline lookup yields CDR1 MDHEN and CDR2 SYDVKM. CDR3 length equals 15 residues. The V gene lost 4 bases and the J gene lost 8 bases, with 20 bases spanning the gap. Here the CDR3 reads CASSSYPSPGEGYTF. The CDR3 region has the DNA TGTGCCAGCAGTTCATACCCGAGTCCAGGGGAGGGCTACACCTTC.

As to this clone: At one end the junction does not follow the germline gene, possibly because of a read error. The chain uses TRBV2 and TRBJ1-2, with 7 bases aligning to TRBD1. CDR3 length: 15 residues. The germline V gene encodes CDR1 SNHLY and CDR2 FYNNEI. CDR3 coding DNA: TGTGCCAGCAGGGAAGAACAGGGGACGAACTATGGCTACACCTTC. It yields the protein CASREEQGTNYGYTF.

The chain combines TRBV27 with TRBJ2-2; D not resolved. The germline V gene encodes CDR1 MNHEY and CDR2 SMNVEV (reference sequence). The V and J ends lost 2 bases and 8 bases respectively, with 6 bases between them. The CDR3 is 12 amino acids. CDR3 loop: CASSLNSGELFF. The DNA for the CDR3 is TGTGCCAGCAGTTTAAATTCTGGGGAGCTGTTTTTT.

In this sample, this clone turned up a few times. V and J are TRBV7-8 and TRBJ1-2, with D unclear. Trimming took off 1 base at V and 3 bases at J, with 3 bases between the two ends. Germline CDR1 SGHVS, CDR2 FQNEAQ. CDR3 length: 12 amino acids. The DNA of the CDR3 is TGTGCCAGCAGCTTAGTAGACTATGGCTACACCTTC. Amino acid sequence: CASSLVDYGYTF.

The genes are TRBV6-5 and TRBJ1-1; a possible D gene is TRBD1 (6 bases). The CDR3 extends over 13 amino acids. V was clipped by 5 bases and J by 8 bases, with 15 bases between them. Germline-derived CDR1 and CDR2 are MNHEY and SVGAGI. CDR3 nucleotide sequence: TGTGCCAGCAGTCGGGACATTGGTGTCGAAGCTTTCTTT. Its protein product is CASSRDIGVEAFF.

This clone appeared a single time. The chain links TRBV28 to TRBJ2-5, with 7 bases lining up with TRBD2. The CDR3 sequence is 14 residues long. CDR1 and CDR2 from the germline V gene are MDHEN and SYDVKM. V shed 3 bases, J shed 1 base, and the junction held 2 bases outside the gene matches. The CDR3 DNA reads TGTGCCAGCAGTTTTGCTAGCGGCCAAGAGACCCAGTACTTC. As protein: CASSFASGQETQYF.

The J gene is TRBJ2-2, the V gene TRBV6-6; 9 bases match TRBD2. The V and J ends lost 7 bases and 4 bases, in that order; junction bases with no gene match: 4. The CDR3 contains 14 residues. Looked up from germline, CDR1 is MNHNY and CDR2 is SVGAGI (reference sequence). CDR3 protein: CASIAGVGTGELFF. The CDR3 DNA is TGTGCCAGCATAGCGGGAGTCGGCACCGGGGAGCTGTTTTTT.

This sequence joins TRBV6-5 and TRBJ1-2; 7 bases match TRBD1. Looked up from germline, CDR1 is MNHEY and CDR2 is SVGAGI. The CDR3 runs to 14 residues. Trimming at V came to 6 bases and at J to 4 bases, leaving 8 bases not matched to a gene. This CDR3 reads CASRRRDRFYGYTF. CDR3 bases: TGTGCCAGCAGACGAAGGGACAGATTCTATGGCTACACCTTC.

The chain has TRBV11-3 and TRBJ1-1; no clear D. The CDR3 length is 12 residues. From germline, CDR1 is SGHNT and CDR2 YENEEA. V lost 0 bases, J lost 7 bases, and 6 bases lay in between. CDR3 region: CASSLDPREAFF. CDR3 DNA: TGTGCCAGCAGCTTAGATCCCCGTGAAGCTTTCTTT.

This clone was detected only once. This sequence joins TRBV29-1 and TRBJ2-7; D gene ambiguous. CDR3 length: 10 amino acids. V was shortened by 7 bases and J by 5 bases, with 9 bases between the two germline ends. Germline V CDR1 and CDR2: SQVTM, ANQGSEA. This CDR3 is CSGLGDEQYF. The DNA for the CDR3 is TGCAGCGGCCTGGGCGACGAGCAGTACTTC.

The chain combines TRBV4-1 with TRBJ1-2, with 7 nucleotides matching TRBD1. CDR1 MGHRA and CDR2 YSYEKL come from the germline V gene. The CDR3 sequence is 15 residues long. V dropped 2 bases and J dropped 0; count of bases not matched to a gene: 3. CDR3 sequence: CASSQTGVSNYGYTF. The CDR3 DNA follows: TGCGCCAGCAGCCAAACAGGGGTCTCTAACTATGGCTACACCTTC.

The V and J genes are TRBV18 and TRBJ2-1; D gene ambiguous. The CDR3 totals 12 residues. Trimming left V 2 bases short and J 8 bases short, with 7 bases between. CDR1 and CDR2 (germline): KGHSH, LQKENI. The CDR3 nucleotides are TGTGCCAGCTCACCAGGAGAGTATGAGCAGTTCTTC. Translation gives CASSPGEYEQFF.

The V call is TRBV12-5, the J call TRBJ1-5; D is possibly TRBD1 (5 bases). The germline gives CDR1 LGHNT, CDR2 FRNRAP. Trimming removed 8 bases from V and 1 base from J, with 12 bases in between. The CDR3 spans 14 residues. The CDR3 sequence is CASRYGGSNQPQHF. Here the CDR3 DNA reads TGTGCTAGTCGGTACGGGGGGAGCAATCAGCCCCAGCATTTT.

The chain carries TRBV19 and TRBJ1-1; D ambiguous. The V gene's germline CDR1 is LNHDA and CDR2 SQIVND (reference sequence). This CDR3 region has 12 residues. V dropped 1 base and J dropped 10 bases, with 10 bases sitting between them. CDR3 in amino acids: CASSIGASGAFF. Written as DNA, the CDR3 is TGTGCCAGTAGTATAGGGGCGTCCGGAGCTTTCTTT.

The CDR3 spells CASSYTGLSEAFF. The CDR3 DNA reads as TGTGCCAGCTCATATACAGGGCTCTCTGAAGCTTTCTTT. The chain uses TRBV18 and TRBJ1-1; a weak D match, TRBD1 (6 bases). The CDR3 runs 13 residues. The V end was cut by 5 bases, the J end by 6 bases, with 13 bases between. The germline V gene has CDR1 KGHSH and CDR2 LQKENI.

The chain links TRBV7-2 to TRBJ1-4; D is perhaps TRBD1 (5 bases). Trimming stripped 4 bases from V and 0 bases from J, with 12 bases between. Germline CDR1 and CDR2: SGHTA and FQGNSA. This CDR3 is built from 16 residues. Written as DNA, the CDR3 is TGTGCCAGCAGCTCAGTGGGGACTTCAACTAATGAAAAACTGTTTTTT. This codes for CASSSVGTSTNEKLFF. Supplemented by reference TRBV7-2 and TRBJ1-4, the full variable domain reads GAGVSQSPSNKVTEKGKDVELRCDPISGHTALYWYRQSLGQGLEFLIYFQGNSAPDKSGLPSDRFSAERTGGSVSTLTIQRTQQEDSAVYLCASSSVGTSTNEKLFFGSGTQLSVL.

This clone occurred once. J is TRBJ2-3 and V is TRBV4-1; 9 nucleotides match TRBD2. Germline loops: CDR1 MGHRA, CDR2 YSYEKL. Trimming removed 5 bases from V and 5 bases from J; junction bases left unmatched: 11. The CDR3 runs 16 residues. In DNA form, the CDR3 reads TGCGCCAGCAGCAATATAGCGGGGGTCAAAGGAGATACGCAGTATTTT. Translated, it gives CASSNIAGVKGDTQYF.

This sequence joins TRBV2 and TRBJ1-5; D unclear. V was trimmed by 4 bases and J by 5 bases, leaving 6 bases between them. From germline, CDR1 is SNHLY and CDR2 FYNNEI. The CDR3 is 12 amino acids. CDR3 region: CASSGPDQPQHF. The CDR3 bases are TGTGCCAGCAGTGGGCCAGATCAGCCCCAGCATTTT.

This clone was observed at least ten times. The chain recombines TRBV2 with TRBJ2-7; D is possibly TRBD2 (5 bases). Germline V lookup: CDR1 SNHLY, CDR2 FYNNEI. The CDR3 extends over 13 amino acids. With 5 bases removed from V and 4 bases from J, the gap between germline ends came to 12 bases. The DNA for the CDR3 is TGTGCCAGCAGTCTCGGGATCTTATACGAGCAGTACTTC. It is translated as CASSLGILYEQYF. Variable domain in full (rest from reference TRBV2 and TRBJ2-7): EPEVTQTPSHQVTQMGQEVILRCVPISNHLYFYWYRQILGQKVEFLVSFYNNEISEKSEIFDDQFSVERPDGSNFTLKIRSTKLEDSAMYFCASSLGILYEQYFGPGTRLTVT.

This rearrangement joins TRBV19 to TRBJ1-1; D is possibly TRBD1 (5 bases). CDR3 size: 14 residues. Looked up from germline, CDR1 is LNHDA and CDR2 is SQIVND (reference sequence). V lost 6 bases and J lost 1, with 12 bases in between. The CDR3 sequence is CASSVGGSNTEAFF. DNA for the CDR3: TGTGCCAGTAGCGTCGGGGGGTCGAACACTGAAGCTTTCTTT.

A single count supports this clone. Other DNA sequences in this specimen translate into the identical CDR3. The chain recombines TRBV2 with TRBJ2-7; no firm D call. This CDR3 spans 14 amino acids. From germline, CDR1 is SNHLY and CDR2 FYNNEI. Trimming cost V 2 bases and J 0 bases, with 8 bases left between them. CDR3 amino acids: CASSEWATSYEQYF. CDR3 in DNA: TGTGCCAGCAGTGAATGGGCAACCTCCTACGAGCAGTACTTC.

This rearrangement joins TRBV18 to TRBJ2-3, with 7 nucleotides matching TRBD1. The V segment lost 5 bases and the J segment 2 bases; nucleotides outside the gene matches: 10. The CDR3 length is 16 residues. Germline-derived CDR1 and CDR2 are KGHSH and LQKENI. CDR3 sequence reads: CASSATGTESTDTQYF. The CDR3 DNA reads TGTGCCAGCTCAGCGACCGGGACAGAATCCACAGATACGCAGTATTTT.

V usage is TRBV6-5 and J usage is TRBJ1-2, with 8 nucleotides matching TRBD1. J lost 8 bases, V lost 5 bases, and 13 bases had no gene match. Looked up from germline, CDR1 is MNHEY and CDR2 is SVGAGI. The CDR3 extends over 15 amino acids. CDR3 region: CASSSPQGDAGGYTF. CDR3 nucleotide sequence: TGTGCCAGCAGTAGCCCACAGGGGGACGCGGGAGGCTACACCTTC.

The chain recombines TRBV7-9 with TRBJ1-1; 11 bases align to TRBD1. This CDR3 is 14 amino acids long. Looked up from germline, CDR1 is SEHNR and CDR2 is FQNEAQ (reference sequence). J gave up 4 bases and V 5 bases, and 3 bases lay outside the gene matches. Here the CDR3 DNA reads TGTGCCAGCAGCGGACAGGGGGCGATCACTGAAGCTTTCTTT. This sequence encodes CASSGQGAITEAFF.

This rearrangement joins TRBV19 to TRBJ1-2, with a weak D call TRBD1 (5 bases). CDR3 length equals 15 residues. Between the trimmed V and J ends, which lost 2 bases and 2 bases, there was a span of 12 bases. CDR1 is LNHDA and CDR2 is SQIVND in the germline V gene (reference sequence). In DNA form, the CDR3 reads TGTGCCAGTAGTATACCGGGACTCAGGAACTATGGCTACACCTTC. Protein product: CASSIPGLRNYGYTF.

This rearrangement joins TRBV19 to TRBJ2-1; no reliable D call. CDR3 length: 15 amino acids. The V end lost 5 bases, the J end lost 4 bases, and 15 bases lay between the germline ends. Germline CDR1 reads LNHDA; CDR2 reads SQIVND (reference sequence). CDR3 coding DNA: TGTGCCAGTAGTCCGGTACTTCGGAGATACAATGAGCAGTTCTTC. Its translation: CASSPVLRRYNEQFF.

This clone was found once. This chain's CDR3 is CASSEADTYGYTF. In DNA, the CDR3 is TGTGCCAGCAGTGAAGCCGACACGTACGGCTACACCTTC. The V gene is TRBV25-1, the J gene TRBJ1-2; D remains ambiguous. The V gene lost 2 bases and the J gene lost 8 bases, with 12 bases spanning the gap. Germline CDR1 MGHDK, CDR2 SYGVNS. This CDR3 spans 13 amino acids.